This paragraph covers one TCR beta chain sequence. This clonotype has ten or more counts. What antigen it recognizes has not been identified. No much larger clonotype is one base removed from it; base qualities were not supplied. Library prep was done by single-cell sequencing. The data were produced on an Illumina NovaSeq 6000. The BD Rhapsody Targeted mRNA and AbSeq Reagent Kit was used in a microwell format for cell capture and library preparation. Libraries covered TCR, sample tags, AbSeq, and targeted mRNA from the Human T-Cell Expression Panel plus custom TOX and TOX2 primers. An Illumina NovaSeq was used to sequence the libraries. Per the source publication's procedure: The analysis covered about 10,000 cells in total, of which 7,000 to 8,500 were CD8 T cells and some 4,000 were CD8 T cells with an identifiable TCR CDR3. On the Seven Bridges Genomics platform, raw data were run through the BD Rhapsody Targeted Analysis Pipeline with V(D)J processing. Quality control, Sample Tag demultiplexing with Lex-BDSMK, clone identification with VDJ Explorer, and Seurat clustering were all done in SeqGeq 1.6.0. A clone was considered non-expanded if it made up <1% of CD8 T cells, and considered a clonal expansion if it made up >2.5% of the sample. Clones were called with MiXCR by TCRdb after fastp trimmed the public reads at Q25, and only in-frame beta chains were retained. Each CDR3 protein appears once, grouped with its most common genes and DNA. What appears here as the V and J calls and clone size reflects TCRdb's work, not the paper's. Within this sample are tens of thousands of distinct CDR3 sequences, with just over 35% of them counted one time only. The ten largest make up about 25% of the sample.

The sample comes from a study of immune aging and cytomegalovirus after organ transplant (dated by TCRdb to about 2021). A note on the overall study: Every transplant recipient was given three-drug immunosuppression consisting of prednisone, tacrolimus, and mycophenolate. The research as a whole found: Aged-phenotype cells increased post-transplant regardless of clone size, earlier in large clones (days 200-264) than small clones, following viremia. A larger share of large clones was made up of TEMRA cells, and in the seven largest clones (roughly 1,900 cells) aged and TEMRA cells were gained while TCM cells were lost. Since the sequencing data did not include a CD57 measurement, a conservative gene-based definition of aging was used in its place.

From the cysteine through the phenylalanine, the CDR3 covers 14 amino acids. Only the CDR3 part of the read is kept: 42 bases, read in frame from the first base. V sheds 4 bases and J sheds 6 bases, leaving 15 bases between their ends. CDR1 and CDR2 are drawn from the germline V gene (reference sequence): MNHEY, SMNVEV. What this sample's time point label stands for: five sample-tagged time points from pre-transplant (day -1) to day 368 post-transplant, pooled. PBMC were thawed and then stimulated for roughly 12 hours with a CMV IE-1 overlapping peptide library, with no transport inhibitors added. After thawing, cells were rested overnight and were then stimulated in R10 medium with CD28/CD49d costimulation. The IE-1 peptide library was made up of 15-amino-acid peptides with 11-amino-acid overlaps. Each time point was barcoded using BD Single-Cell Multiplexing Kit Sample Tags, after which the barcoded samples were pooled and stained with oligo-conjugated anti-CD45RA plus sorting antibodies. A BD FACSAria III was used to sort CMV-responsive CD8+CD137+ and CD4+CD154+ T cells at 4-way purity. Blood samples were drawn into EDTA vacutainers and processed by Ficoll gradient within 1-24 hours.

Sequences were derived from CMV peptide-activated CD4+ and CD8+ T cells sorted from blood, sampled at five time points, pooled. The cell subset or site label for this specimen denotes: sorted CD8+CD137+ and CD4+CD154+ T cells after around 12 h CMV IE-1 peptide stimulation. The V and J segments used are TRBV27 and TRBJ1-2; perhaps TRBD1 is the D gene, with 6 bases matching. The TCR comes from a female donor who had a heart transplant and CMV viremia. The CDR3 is CASSSRQGFNGYTF. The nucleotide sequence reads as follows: TGTGCCAGCAGTTCCCGCCAGGGGTTCAATGGCTACACCTTC.